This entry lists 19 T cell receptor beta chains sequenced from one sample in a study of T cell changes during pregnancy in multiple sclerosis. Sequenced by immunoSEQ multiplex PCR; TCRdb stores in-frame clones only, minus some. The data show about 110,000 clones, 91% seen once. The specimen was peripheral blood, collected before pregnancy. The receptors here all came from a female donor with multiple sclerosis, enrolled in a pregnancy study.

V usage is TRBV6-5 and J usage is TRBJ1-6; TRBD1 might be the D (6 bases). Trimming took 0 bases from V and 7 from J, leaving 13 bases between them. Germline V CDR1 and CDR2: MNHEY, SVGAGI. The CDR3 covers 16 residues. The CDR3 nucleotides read TGTGCCAGCAGTTACTCGTTCGGGGGGCAAAATTCACCCCTCCACTTT. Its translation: CASSYSFGGQNSPLHF.

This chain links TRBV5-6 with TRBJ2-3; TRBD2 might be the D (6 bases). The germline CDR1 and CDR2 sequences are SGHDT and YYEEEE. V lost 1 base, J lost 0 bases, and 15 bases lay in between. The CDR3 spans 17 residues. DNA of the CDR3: TGTGCCAGCAGCTTGCCTGGCCGGGGGTCTAGCACAGATACGCAGTATTTT. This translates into CASSLPGRGSSTDTQYF. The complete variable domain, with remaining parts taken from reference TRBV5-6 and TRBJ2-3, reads DAGVTQSPTHLIKTRGQQVTLRCSPKSGHDTVSWYQQALGQGPQFIFQYYEEEERQRGNFPDRFSGHQFPNYSSELNVNALLLGDSALYLCASSLPGRGSSTDTQYFGPGTRLTVL.

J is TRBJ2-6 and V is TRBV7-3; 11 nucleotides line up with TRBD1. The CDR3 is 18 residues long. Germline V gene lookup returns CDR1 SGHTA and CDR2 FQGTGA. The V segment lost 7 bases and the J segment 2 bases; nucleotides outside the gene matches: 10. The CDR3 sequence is CASTVGPGQGAGANVLTF. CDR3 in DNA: TGTGCCAGCACCGTCGGCCCGGGACAGGGGGCTGGGGCCAACGTCCTGACTTTC.

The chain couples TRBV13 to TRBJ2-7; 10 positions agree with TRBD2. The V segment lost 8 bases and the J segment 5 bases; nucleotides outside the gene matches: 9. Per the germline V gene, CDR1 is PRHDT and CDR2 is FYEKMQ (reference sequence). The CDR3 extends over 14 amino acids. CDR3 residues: CASGYSGRYNEQYF. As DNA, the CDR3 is TGTGCCAGCGGTTATAGCGGGAGGTACAACGAGCAGTACTTC.

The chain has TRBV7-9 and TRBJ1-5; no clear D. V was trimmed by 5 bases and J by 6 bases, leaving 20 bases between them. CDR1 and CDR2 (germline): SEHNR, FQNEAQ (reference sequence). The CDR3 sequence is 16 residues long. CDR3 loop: CASSPRLVAEVQPQHF. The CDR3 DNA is TGTGCCAGCAGCCCCCGCCTGGTAGCGGAAGTTCAGCCCCAGCATTTT.

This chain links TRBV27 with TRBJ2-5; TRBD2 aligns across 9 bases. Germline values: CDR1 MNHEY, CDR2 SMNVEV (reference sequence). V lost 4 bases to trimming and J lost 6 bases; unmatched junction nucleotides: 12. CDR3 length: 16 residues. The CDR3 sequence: CASSSHQPSGKKTQYF. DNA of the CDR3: TGTGCCAGCAGTTCCCACCAACCTAGCGGGAAAAAGACCCAGTACTTC.

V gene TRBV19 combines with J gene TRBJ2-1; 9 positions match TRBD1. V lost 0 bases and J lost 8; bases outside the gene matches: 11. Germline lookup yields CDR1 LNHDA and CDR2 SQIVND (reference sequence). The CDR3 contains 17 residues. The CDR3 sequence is CASSIEIYRGLIDEQFF. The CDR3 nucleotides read TGTGCCAGTAGTATAGAGATTTACAGGGGGCTTATAGATGAGCAGTTCTTC.

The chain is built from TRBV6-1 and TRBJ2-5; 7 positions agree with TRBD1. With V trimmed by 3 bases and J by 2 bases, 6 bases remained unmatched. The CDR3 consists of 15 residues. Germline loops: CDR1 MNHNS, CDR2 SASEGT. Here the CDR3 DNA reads TGTGCCAGCAGTGAGTTGTCAGGGGGACAAGAGACCCAGTACTTC. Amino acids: CASSELSGGQETQYF.

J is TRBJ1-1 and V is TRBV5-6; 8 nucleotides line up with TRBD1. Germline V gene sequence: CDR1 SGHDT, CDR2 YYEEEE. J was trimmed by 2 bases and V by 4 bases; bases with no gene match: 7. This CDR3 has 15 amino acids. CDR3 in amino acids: CASSLRGPVNTEAFF. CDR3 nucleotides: TGTGCCAGCAGCCTCAGGGGGCCGGTAAACACTGAAGCTTTCTTT.

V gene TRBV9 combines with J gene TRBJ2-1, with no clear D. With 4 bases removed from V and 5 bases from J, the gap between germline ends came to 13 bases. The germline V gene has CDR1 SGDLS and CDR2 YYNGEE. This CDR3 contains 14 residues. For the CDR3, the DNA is TGTGCCAGCAGCCCCGGCCTAGTAGACAATGAGCAGTTCTTC. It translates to CASSPGLVDNEQFF.

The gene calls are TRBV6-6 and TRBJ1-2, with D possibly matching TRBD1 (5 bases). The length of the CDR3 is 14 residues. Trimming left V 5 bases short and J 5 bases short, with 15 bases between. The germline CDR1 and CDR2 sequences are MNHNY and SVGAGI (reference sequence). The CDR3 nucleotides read TGTGCCAGCAGTCGGGACTATAGGAGGTATGGCTACACCTTC. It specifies CASSRDYRRYGYTF.

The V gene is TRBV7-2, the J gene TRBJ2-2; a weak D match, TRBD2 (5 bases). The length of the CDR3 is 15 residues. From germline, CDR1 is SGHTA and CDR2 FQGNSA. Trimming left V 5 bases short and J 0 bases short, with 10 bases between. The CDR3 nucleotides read TGTGCCAGCAGCAGAGGGTACCCGAACACCGGGGAGCTGTTTTTT. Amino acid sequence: CASSRGYPNTGELFF.

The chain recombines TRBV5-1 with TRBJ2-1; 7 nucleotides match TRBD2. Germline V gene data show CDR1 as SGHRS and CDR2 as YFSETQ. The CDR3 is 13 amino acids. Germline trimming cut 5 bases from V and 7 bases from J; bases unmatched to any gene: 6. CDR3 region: CASRSGTINEQFF. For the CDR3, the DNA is TGCGCCAGCAGGTCCGGGACTATAAATGAGCAGTTCTTC. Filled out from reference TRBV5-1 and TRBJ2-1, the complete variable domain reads KAGVTQTPRYLIKTRGQQVTLSCSPISGHRSVSWYQQTPGQGLQFLFEYFSETQRNKGNFPGRFSGRQFSNSRSEMNVSTLELGDSALYLCASRSGTINEQFFGPGTRLTVL.

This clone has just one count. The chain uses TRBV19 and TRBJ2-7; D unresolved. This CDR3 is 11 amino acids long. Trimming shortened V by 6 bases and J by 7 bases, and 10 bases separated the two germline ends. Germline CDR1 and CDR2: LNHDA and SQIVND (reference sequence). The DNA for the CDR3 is TGTGCCAGTAGCAACCACGGGGAGCAGTACTTC. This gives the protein CASSNHGEQYF.

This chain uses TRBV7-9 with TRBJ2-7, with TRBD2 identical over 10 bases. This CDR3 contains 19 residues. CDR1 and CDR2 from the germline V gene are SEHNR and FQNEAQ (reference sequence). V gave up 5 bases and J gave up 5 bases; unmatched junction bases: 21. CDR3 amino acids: CASSRDRRFQREGRDEQYF. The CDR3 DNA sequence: TGTGCCAGCAGCCGGGACAGGCGGTTTCAGCGGGAGGGCCGTGACGAGCAGTACTTC.

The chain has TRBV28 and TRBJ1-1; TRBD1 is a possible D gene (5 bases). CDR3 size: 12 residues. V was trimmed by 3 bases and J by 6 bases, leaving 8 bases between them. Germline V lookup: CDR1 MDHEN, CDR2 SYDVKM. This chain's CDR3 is CASSLKGSEAFF. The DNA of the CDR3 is TGTGCCAGCAGTTTGAAGGGGTCTGAAGCTTTCTTT.

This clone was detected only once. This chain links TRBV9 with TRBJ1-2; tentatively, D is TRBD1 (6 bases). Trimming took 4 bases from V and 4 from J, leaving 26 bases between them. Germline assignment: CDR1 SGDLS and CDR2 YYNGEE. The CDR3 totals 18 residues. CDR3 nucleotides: TGTGCCAGCAGCTTCCATATCTGGCGGGGGGACAATCTCTATGGCTACACCTTC. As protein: CASSFHIWRGDNLYGYTF. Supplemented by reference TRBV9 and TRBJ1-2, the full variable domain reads DSGVTQTPKHLITATGQRVTLRCSPRSGDLSVYWYQQSLDQGLQFLIQYYNGEERAKGNILERFSAQQFPDLHSELNLSSLELGDSALYFCASSFHIWRGDNLYGYTFGSGTRLTVV.

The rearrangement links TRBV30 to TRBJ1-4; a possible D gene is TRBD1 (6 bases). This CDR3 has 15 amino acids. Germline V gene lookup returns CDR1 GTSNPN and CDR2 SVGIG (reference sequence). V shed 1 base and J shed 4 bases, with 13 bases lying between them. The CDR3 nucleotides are TGTGCCTGGAGTGCCGGGACAAGTCATAATGAAAAACTGTTTTTT. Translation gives CAWSAGTSHNEKLFF.

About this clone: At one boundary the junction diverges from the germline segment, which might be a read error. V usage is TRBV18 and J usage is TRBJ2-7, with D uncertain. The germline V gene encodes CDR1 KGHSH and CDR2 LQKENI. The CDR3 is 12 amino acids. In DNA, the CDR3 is TGTGCCAGCTCGCCACCGTCTAACGAGCAGTACTTC. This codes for CASSPPSNEQYF.